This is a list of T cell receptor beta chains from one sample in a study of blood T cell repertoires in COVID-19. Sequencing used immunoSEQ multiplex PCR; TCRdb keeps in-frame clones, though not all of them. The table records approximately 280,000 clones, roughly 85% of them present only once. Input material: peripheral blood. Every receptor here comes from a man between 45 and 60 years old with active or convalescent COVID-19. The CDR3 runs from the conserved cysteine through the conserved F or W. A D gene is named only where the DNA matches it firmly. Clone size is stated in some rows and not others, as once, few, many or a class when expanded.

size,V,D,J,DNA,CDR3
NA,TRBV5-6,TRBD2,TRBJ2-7,TGTGCCAGCAGCTCTGGACGCGGGAGGCCTCCCTACGAGCAGTACTTC,CASSSGRGRPPYEQYF
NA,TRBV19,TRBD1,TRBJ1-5,TGTGCCAGCGGCCCTACAGGGGGAGGTAATCAGCCCCAGCATTTT,CASGPTGGGNQPQHF
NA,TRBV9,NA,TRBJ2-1,TGTGCCAGCAGCGTAGACCGGGGGACAGTTAGTGAGCAGTTCTTC,CASSVDRGTVSEQFF
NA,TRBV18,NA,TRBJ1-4,TGTGCCAGCTCACCTACCTATAACGATGAAAAACTGTTTTTT,CASSPTYNDEKLFF
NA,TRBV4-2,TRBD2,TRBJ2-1,TGTGCCAGCAGCCAAGGTATCCAGCGGGAGTACAATGAGCAGTTCTTC,CASSQGIQREYNEQFF
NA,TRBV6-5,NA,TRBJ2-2,TGTGCCAGCGGACTACTGAACACCGGGGAGCTGTTTTTT,CASGLLNTGELFF
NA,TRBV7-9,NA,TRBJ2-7,TGTGCCAGCAGCCGAAGGGACACCTCCTACGAGCAGTACTTC,CASSRRDTSYEQYF
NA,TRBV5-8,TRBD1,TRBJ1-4,TGTGCCAGCAGCTTGGGAGCAGGGGGCTATGAAAAACTGTTTTTT,CASSLGAGGYEKLFF
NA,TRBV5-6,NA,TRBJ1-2,TGTGCCAGCAGCTTGGAACAGAACTATGGCTACACCTTC,CASSLEQNYGYTF
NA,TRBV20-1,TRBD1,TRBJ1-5,TGCAGTGCTAGTGGGGACAGGGAATATCAGCCCCAGCATTTT,CSASGDREYQPQHF
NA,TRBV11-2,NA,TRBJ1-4,TGTGCCAGCAGCTTAATGGGTACAGGCTTAGGTGCAAAACTGTTTTTT,CASSLMGTGLGAKLFF
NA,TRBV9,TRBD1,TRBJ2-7,TGTGCCAGCAGCGTAGCAACAGGGGGGTACGAGCAGTACTTC,CASSVATGGYEQYF
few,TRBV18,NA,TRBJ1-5,TGTGCCAGCTCACCTCACAGGGATCAGCCCCAGCATTTT,CASSPHRDQPQHF
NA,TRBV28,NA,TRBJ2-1,TGTGCCAGCAGCCTCCGAGGTGATGAGCAGTTCTTC,CASSLRGDEQFF
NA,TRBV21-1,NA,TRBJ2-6,TGTGCCAGCAGCATAGTAAGGACAGACCGCTCTGGGGCCAACGTCCTGACTTTC,CASSIVRTDRSGANVLTF
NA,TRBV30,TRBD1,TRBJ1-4,TGTGCCTGGAGTATCACGGGACAGAGAGAAAAACTGTTTTTT,CAWSITGQREKLFF
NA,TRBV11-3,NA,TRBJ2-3,TGTGCCAGCAGCCGAGGGGGGGCGGGCACAGATACGCAGTATTTT,CASSRGGAGTDTQYF
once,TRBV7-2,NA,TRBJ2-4,TGTGCCAGCAGCTTGACCGAGGCAGCAAATATTCAAGCCAAAAACATTCAGTACTTC,CASSLTEAANIQAKNIQYF
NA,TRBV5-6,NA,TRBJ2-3,TGTGCCAGCAGCTTGTCCCCGACAGATACGCAGTATTTT,CASSLSPTDTQYF
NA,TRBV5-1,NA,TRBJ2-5,TGCGCCAGCAGCTTGGGGCGAGGGGAGACCCAGTACTTC,CASSLGRGETQYF
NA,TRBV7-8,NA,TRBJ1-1,TGTGCCAGCAGCTACAACCAGAACGAAGCTTTCTTT,CASSYNQNEAFF
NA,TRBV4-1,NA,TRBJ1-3,TGCGCCAGCAGCAACAGGGAAACTGGAAACACCATATATTTT,CASSNRETGNTIYF
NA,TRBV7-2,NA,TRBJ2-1,TGTGCCAGCAGCCAAGGGGCCGTCAATGAGCAGTTCTTC,CASSQGAVNEQFF
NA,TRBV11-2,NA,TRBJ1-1,TGTGCCAGCAGCTTAGAGGCAGGGAGGGTCACTGAAGCTTTCTTT,CASSLEAGRVTEAFF
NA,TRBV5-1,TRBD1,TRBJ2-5,TGCGCCAGCAGCATGGGACAGTGGGAGACCCAGTACTTC,CASSMGQWETQYF
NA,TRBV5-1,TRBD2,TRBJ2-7,TGCGCCAGCAGCCCCGGGACTAGCGGGACCTACGAGCAGTACTTC,CASSPGTSGTYEQYF
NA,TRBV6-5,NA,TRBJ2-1,TGTGCCAGCTGCAGACTGAGCTCCTACAATGAGCAGTTCTTC,CASCRLSSYNEQFF
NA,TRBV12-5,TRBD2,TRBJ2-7,TGTGCTAGTGGTCTAGGACTAGCGGGAGGTAGCCACGAGCAGTACTTC,CASGLGLAGGSHEQYF
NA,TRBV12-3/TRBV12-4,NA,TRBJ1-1,TGTGCCAGCAGTCCTCTCAGGAACACTGAAGCTTTCTTT,CASSPLRNTEAFF
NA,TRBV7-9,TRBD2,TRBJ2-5,TGTGCCAGCAGCTTAGTAGGGACTAGCGGGATTTCTGAGACCCAGTACTTC,CASSLVGTSGISETQYF
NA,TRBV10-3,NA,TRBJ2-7,TGTGCCATCAGTGAGCCGCTTGTAGGGGCTTACGAGCAGTACTTC,CAISEPLVGAYEQYF
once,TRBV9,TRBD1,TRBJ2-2,TGTGCCAGCAGCGTAGAGGGACAGGGGAACACCGGGGAGCTGTTTTTT,CASSVEGQGNTGELFF
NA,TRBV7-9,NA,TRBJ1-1,TGTGCCAGCACCCTGTTAGGGGTTGGTACTGAAGCTTTCTTT,CASTLLGVGTEAFF
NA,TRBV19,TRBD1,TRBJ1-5,TGTGCCAGTCAGGGGGGTACGTTTCGCAATCAGCCCCAGCATTTT,CASQGGTFRNQPQHF
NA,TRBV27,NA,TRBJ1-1,TGTGCCAGCGGGCCTCCGGGGGTACCTGAAGCTTTCTTT,CASGPPGVPEAFF
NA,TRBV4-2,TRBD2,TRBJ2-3,TGTGCCAGCAGCCAAGGGAAGCGGGAACCGCAAGATACGCAGTATTTT,CASSQGKREPQDTQYF